What follows are 5 T cell receptor beta chains derived from one specimen sequenced in a study of identical twins. TCRdb called the 5' RACE reads again in MiXCR, with one record for every CDR3 protein. The profile covers nearly 900,000 distinct CDR3 sequences, with approximately 13% appearing a single time and around 1.6% taken by the ten largest. A further study also used this sample, focusing on yellow fever vaccine responses in identical twins.

The sequenced sample was PBMCs. These receptors were collected from a woman aged 18 to 35 in good health.

This clonotype appeared a few times. The rearrangement uses TRBV2 and TRBJ2-5; D gene uncertain. Germline V gene sequence: CDR1 SNHLY, CDR2 FYNNEI. This CDR3 is built from 13 residues. V was trimmed by 5 bases and J by 3 bases, leaving 10 bases between them. The CDR3, as DNA: TGTGCCAGCAGTCAGGAACTGAAAGAGACCCAGTACTTC. It yields the protein CASSQELKETQYF.

The V gene is TRBV5-1, the J gene TRBJ2-1; tentative D call: TRBD2 (6 bases). CDR3 size: 15 residues. Germline V gives CDR1 SGHRS, CDR2 YFSETQ. V lost 2 bases and J lost 6, with 15 bases in between. The CDR3 region is CASSFSGREVNEQFF. The CDR3 coding sequence is TGCGCCAGCAGCTTTTCGGGCAGGGAGGTCAATGAGCAGTTCTTC.

This clonotype has only a few counts. This chain links TRBV28 with TRBJ2-1; D remains ambiguous. Trimming cost V 1 base and J 8 bases, with 9 bases left between them. This CDR3 has 13 residues. Per germline, CDR1 MDHEN and CDR2 SYDVKM. CDR3 loop: CASSLFRNHEQFF. As DNA, the CDR3 is TGTGCCAGCAGTTTATTCAGGAACCATGAGCAGTTCTTC. Variable domain in full (rest from reference TRBV28 and TRBJ2-1): DVKVTQSSRYLVKRTGEKVFLECVQDMDHENMFWYRQDPGLGLRLIYFSYDVKMKEKGDIPEGYSVSREKKERFSLILESASTNQTSMYLCASSLFRNHEQFFGPGTRLTVL.

The chain recombines TRBV28 with TRBJ1-1; D perhaps matches TRBD1 (5 bases). CDR3 length: 14 amino acids. Trimming shortened V by 8 bases and J by 4 bases, and 17 bases separated the two germline ends. The germline V gene encodes CDR1 MDHEN and CDR2 SYDVKM. CDR3 sequence: CASLPGGGSTEAFF. The CDR3 coding sequence is TGTGCCAGCTTGCCCGGGGGTGGGAGCACTGAAGCTTTCTTT.

In its sample, this clonotype was seen a few times. CDR3 sequence (DNA): TGTGCCAGCAGCTTCGAGGCCCGGCGGGAGACCCAGTACTTC. Its translation is CASSFEARRETQYF. The chain carries TRBV11-2 and TRBJ2-5; D is unclear. CDR1 is SGHAT and CDR2 is FQNNGV in the germline V gene. The CDR3 is made up of 14 amino acids. V shed 3 bases and J shed 5 bases, with 13 bases lying between them.